This entry lists 18 T cell receptor beta chains sequenced from one sample in a study of CD8 T cells in Susac syndrome. Random hexamers were used to reverse transcribe the RNA input (about 0.45 to 1 ug). TCRdb ran MiXCR on the immunoSEQ multiplex PCR reads and lists one entry per CDR3 protein. The repertoire holds hundreds of thousands of distinct CDR3 sequences, with approximately 90% as singletons. Sequenced sample: CD8+ T cells from PBMCs. The receptor source for this set is a human donor with multiple sclerosis.

This chain joins TRBV4-3 and TRBJ2-3, with 8 bases identical to TRBD1. This CDR3 has 16 amino acids. Trimming cost V 2 bases and J 4 bases; bases outside gene matches: 8. CDR1 LGHNA and CDR2 YSLEER come from the germline V gene. CDR3 loop: CASSQKPGGNADTQYF. The DNA for the CDR3 is TGCGCCAGCAGCCAAAAACCAGGGGGCAACGCAGATACGCAGTATTTT.

This sequence joins TRBV19 and TRBJ2-2; the D gene is possibly TRBD1 (6 bases). The CDR3 extends over 13 amino acids. The germline gives CDR1 LNHDA, CDR2 SQIVND (reference sequence). V lost 3 bases to trimming and J lost 4 bases, with 6 bases between them. CDR3 sequence: CASSMGATGELFF. Here the CDR3 DNA reads TGTGCCAGTAGTATGGGGGCCACCGGGGAGCTGTTTTTT.

The J gene is TRBJ2-1, the V gene TRBV11-2; D uncertain. V gave up 1 base and J gave up 2 bases, with 9 bases separating them. The CDR3 consists of 15 residues. CDR1 SGHAT and CDR2 FQNNGV come from the germline V gene. Written as DNA, the CDR3 is TGTGCCAGCAGCTTAGTCCTCGATGCCTACAATGAGCAGTTCTTC. Translated, it gives CASSLVLDAYNEQFF.

The rearrangement joins TRBV27 to TRBJ2-2, with a possible D match to TRBD1 (5 bases). Germline lookup yields CDR1 MNHEY and CDR2 SMNVEV (reference sequence). Between the trimmed V and J ends, which lost 2 bases and 7 bases, there was a span of 8 bases. The CDR3 consists of 13 residues. The CDR3 protein is CASSLGAGGELFF. CDR3 nucleotides: TGTGCCAGCAGTTTAGGGGCCGGCGGGGAGCTGTTTTTT.

This chain joins TRBV20-1 and TRBJ2-7, with a tentative D call TRBD1 (6 bases). In germline, CDR1 is DFQATT, CDR2 SNEGSKA (reference sequence). With 0 bases removed from V and 0 bases from J, the gap between germline ends came to 12 bases. The CDR3 is 15 amino acids. The CDR3 is CSARDAEGDSYEQYF. The CDR3 coding sequence is TGCAGTGCTAGAGATGCAGAGGGGGACTCCTACGAGCAGTACTTC.

The chain employs TRBV29-1 and TRBJ2-2; TRBD2 might be the D (5 bases). The CDR3 is made up of 15 amino acids. Per germline, CDR1 SQVTM and CDR2 ANQGSEA. Trimming stripped 1 base from V and 0 bases from J, with 9 bases between. The CDR3 loop reads CSVEAGTSNTGELFF. The CDR3 region has the DNA TGCAGCGTTGAAGCGGGAACTTCGAACACCGGGGAGCTGTTTTTT.

The CDR3 loop is CSARDLSGRDYTDTQYF. DNA for the CDR3: TGCAGTGCTAGAGATTTATCAGGCCGAGATTACACAGATACGCAGTATTTT. The chain combines TRBV20-1 with TRBJ2-3; D is uncertain. Germline-derived CDR1 and CDR2 are DFQATT and SNEGSKA (reference sequence). CDR3 size: 17 residues. The germline V and J ends were trimmed by 0 bases and 2 bases, with 18 bases remaining between them.

The rearrangement uses TRBV27 and TRBJ2-7; D is unresolved. The CDR3 runs to 14 residues. The germline gives CDR1 MNHEY, CDR2 SMNVEV (reference sequence). The V end lost 2 bases, the J end lost 1 base, and 9 bases lay between the germline ends. Written as DNA, the CDR3 is TGTGCCAGCAGTTTAATATACGGTTCCTACGAGCAGTACTTC. Residues: CASSLIYGSYEQYF.

The V call is TRBV4-2, the J call TRBJ2-7, with 7 positions matching TRBD2. The CDR3 extends over 16 amino acids. Trimming at V came to 0 bases and at J to 2 bases, leaving 7 bases not matched to a gene. The germline CDR1 and CDR2 sequences are LGHNA and YNFKEQ. In DNA form, the CDR3 reads TGTGCCAGCAGCCAAGATGCGGGGAGGGTCGCCTACGAGCAGTACTTC. As protein: CASSQDAGRVAYEQYF.

The chain uses TRBV5-6 and TRBJ1-1, with D perhaps TRBD1 (5 bases). The V gene's germline CDR1 is SGHDT and CDR2 YYEEEE. Deletions cut 4 bases from V and 1 base from J, with 17 bases between. The CDR3 consists of 16 residues. CDR3 sequence (DNA): TGTGCCAGCAGCCAACAAGTCGGGGGTGGGAACACTGAAGCTTTCTTT. It is translated as CASSQQVGGGNTEAFF.

The CDR3, as DNA: TGTGCCAGTTTCGAAGGGACAGGGAACATATATTTT. Its translation: CASFEGTGNIYF. This chain uses TRBV7-9 with TRBJ1-3; 9 nucleotides match TRBD1. The ends lost 9 bases at V and 12 bases at J; junction bases unmatched: 9. The germline V gene encodes CDR1 SEHNR and CDR2 FQNEAQ (reference sequence). The CDR3 runs to 12 residues.

This chain connects TRBV7-9 to TRBJ2-5, with TRBD2 matching over 11 bases. V lost 5 bases, J lost 3 bases, and 17 bases stayed unmatched. Per germline, CDR1 SEHNR and CDR2 FQNEAQ (reference sequence). The CDR3 length is 19 residues. CDR3 in amino acids: CASSPGTSGEKRLKETQYF. In DNA, the CDR3 is TGTGCCAGCAGCCCCGGGACTAGCGGTGAGAAGAGGCTAAAAGAGACCCAGTACTTC.

V and J are TRBV6-1 and TRBJ2-5, with D possibly matching TRBD1 (6 bases). Germline assignment: CDR1 MNHNS and CDR2 SASEGT. The V gene lost 1 base and the J gene lost 2 bases, with 11 bases spanning the gap. The CDR3 loop spans 15 amino acids. The CDR3 nucleotides are TGTGCCAGCAGTGAAGGGGGTGGACAGCAAGAGACCCAGTACTTC. As protein: CASSEGGGQQETQYF.

The chain is built from TRBV5-1 and TRBJ2-3, with D uncertain. Germline V gives CDR1 SGHRS, CDR2 YFSETQ. Deletions cut 3 bases from V and 0 bases from J, with 11 bases between. CDR3 length: 15 amino acids. This CDR3 reads CASSSVGISTDTQYF. Written as DNA, the CDR3 is TGCGCCAGCAGCTCCGTGGGGATTAGCACAGATACGCAGTATTTT.

V and J are TRBV12-5 and TRBJ2-3, with TRBD2 matching over 12 bases. Per the germline V gene, CDR1 is LGHNT and CDR2 is FRNRAP. The CDR3 is 12 amino acids. V lost 6 bases and J lost 10; bases outside the gene matches: 2. In DNA form, the CDR3 reads TGTGCTAGTGGCCCTAGCGGGGGGGCGCAGTATTTT. It encodes CASGPSGGAQYF.

V is TRBV2 and J is TRBJ2-3; D ambiguous. The CDR3 contains 11 residues. The germline V gene has CDR1 SNHLY and CDR2 FYNNEI. Trimming removed 8 bases at V and 2 bases at J, with 5 bases between. The CDR3 loop is CASFFTDTQYF. CDR3 nucleotides: TGTGCCAGCTTTTTCACAGATACGCAGTATTTT. Full variable domain (rest looked up from reference TRBV2 and TRBJ2-3): EPEVTQTPSHQVTQMGQEVILRCVPISNHLYFYWYRQILGQKVEFLVSFYNNEISEKSEIFDDQFSVERPDGSNFTLKIRSTKLEDSAMYFCASFFTDTQYFGPGTRLTVL.

The chain carries TRBV5-4 and TRBJ2-3; no definite D call. V was shortened by 0 bases and J by 0 bases, with 8 bases between the two germline ends. Germline CDR1 SGHNT, CDR2 YYREEE (reference sequence). The CDR3 covers 15 residues. In DNA, the CDR3 is TGTGCCAGCAGCTTGGAGGTAGGAAGCACAGATACGCAGTATTTT. Its translation: CASSLEVGSTDTQYF.

The V and J genes are TRBV15 and TRBJ2-7, with 8 nucleotides matching TRBD2. The CDR3 is 16 residues long. The ends lost 8 bases at V and 0 bases at J; junction bases unmatched: 12. From germline, CDR1 is LNHNV and CDR2 YYDKDF (reference sequence). This CDR3 is CATGRGAGGSSYEQYF. CDR3 coding DNA: TGTGCCACCGGCCGGGGGGCGGGAGGTTCCTCCTACGAGCAGTACTTC.